These T cell receptor beta chains were read from a single sample in a study of control samples from healthy donors and cancer patients. Here immunoSEQ multiplex PCR was the method, and the copy in TCRdb shows in-frame clones only, minus some. The repertoire holds some 37,000 clones, 92% seen once, with about 3.5% in the top ten. Sequencing was done on a sample of blood. All receptors derive from a woman between 45 and 60 years old in good health. Both conserved end residues are part of each CDR3. Fields, in order: J gene, V gene, CDR3 protein.

>TRBJ1-1|TRBV11-2
CASSLENTEAFF
>TRBJ1-4|TRBV5-1
CASSGPATNEKLFF
>TRBJ1-5|TRBV19
CASSIGSRGNRNQPQHF
>TRBJ2-1|TRBV7-2
CASSLPGGTAYNEQFF
>TRBJ2-7|TRBV4-1
CASSQDLATFRRQYF
>TRBJ2-3|TRBV19
CASSIVDSTDTQYF
>TRBJ1-1|TRBV19
CASSNSGTGNTEAFF
>TRBJ1-1|TRBV2
CASTESGLGAFF
>TRBJ2-1|TRBV19
CASSTRPREQFF
>TRBJ2-3|TRBV4-3
CASSQVWGKRGDTQYF
>TRBJ2-1|TRBV28
CASSHGGYNEQFF
>TRBJ1-6|TRBV19
CASSISGAPSPLHF
>TRBJ1-5|TRBV7-2
CASSTRQAQNQPQHF
>TRBJ1-1|TRBV20-1
CSASRGNMNTEAFF
>TRBJ1-5|TRBV4-1
CASSQVGTVRSNQPQHF
>TRBJ2-5|TRBV4-1
CASSLGGNQETQYF
>TRBJ1-1|TRBV7-8
CASSLQGHEAFF
>TRBJ1-2|TRBV7-3
CASSLTPRLEGGYTF
>TRBJ2-6|TRBV5-1
CARRGGGSPPGANVLTF
>TRBJ1-5|TRBV3-1/TRBV3-2
CASLSRGRVGQPQHF
>TRBJ2-2|TRBV15
CATSSRWTSGNTGELFF
>TRBJ1-1|TRBV6-2/TRBV6-3
CASSYRDRGIGEAFF
>TRBJ1-1|TRBV28
CASSLLTTEAFF
>TRBJ2-7|TRBV7-8
CASSFSVAASSYEQYF
>TRBJ1-2|TRBV3-1/TRBV3-2
CASSQEGGQGGGGYTF
>TRBJ1-2|TRBV6-6
CASSYGPLQVLLGYTF
>TRBJ1-1|TRBV6-5
CASSNRVSEAFF
>TRBJ2-2|TRBV27
CASSLMPPERPNTGELFF
>TRBJ1-6|TRBV3-1/TRBV3-2
CASSPLGTVGFPLHF
>TRBJ1-2|TRBV3-1/TRBV3-2
CASSPGGRLYGYTF
>TRBJ2-3|TRBV19
CASSICGQTTDTQYF
>TRBJ1-2|TRBV5-8
CASSTGTGDVYTF
>TRBJ1-2|TRBV6-1
CASSEGQGNYGYTF
>TRBJ1-6|TRBV30
CAWRTGPISRSPLHF
>TRBJ2-7|TRBV9
CASSAGQGVYEQYF
>TRBJ1-2|TRBV2
CASSASRERGYTF
>TRBJ2-2|TRBV5-1
CASSSEGAGELFF
>TRBJ1-3|TRBV19
CASSQTGLHSGNTIYF
>TRBJ1-5|TRBV19
CASRLANQPQHF
>TRBJ2-1|TRBV18
CASSPGSEQFF
>TRBJ1-1|TRBV27
CASSSGQLYEAFF
>TRBJ1-2|TRBV2
CASSQSLDRGDYGYTF
>TRBJ2-1|TRBV3-1/TRBV3-2
CASSPISYNEQFF
>TRBJ1-1|TRBV7-3
CASSLDRDTEAFF
>TRBJ2-7|TRBV6-6
CASSYSNRAAYEQYF
>TRBJ1-6|TRBV9
CASSTGTGRTQPLHF
>TRBJ2-2|TRBV14
CASSVQGALAGELFF
>TRBJ2-7|TRBV19
CASSSDNRGASYEQYF
>TRBJ1-2|TRBV5-6
CASSLGGFRYYGYTF
>TRBJ1-1|TRBV7-9
CASSSGTANTEAFF
>TRBJ1-2|TRBV6-4
CASSDRGLSGGYTF
>TRBJ2-3|TRBV11-1
CASSDLGRTQYF
>TRBJ1-1|TRBV7-9
CASSPGQNGAFF
>TRBJ1-1|TRBV19
CASSQKPNTEAFF
>TRBJ1-2|TRBV9
CASSVLQSVATNYGYTF
>TRBJ1-6|TRBV5-8
CASSPEAHLRSPLHF
>TRBJ2-3|TRBV15
CATSRDLPASSFTDTQYF